The entry below gives a single T cell receptor (beta chain) sequence along with its context. The antigen remains undetermined. This entry comes from a study of beta chain features in type 1 diabetes. CDR1 and CDR2 from the germline V gene are MNHEY and SVGAGI. V was shortened by 2 bases and J by 0 bases, with 11 bases between the two germline ends. CDR3 length: 16 amino acids. Study-level points and caveats: TCRB CDR3 length was moderately but significantly reduced in all four CD4+ subsets of Type 1 diabetes patients.

cDNA synthesis used the whole RNA isolate, giving expressed TCRB sequences. TCRdb's table, derived via immunoSEQ multiplex PCR, lists solely in-frame clones and lacks some. The repertoire holds approximately 57,000 clones, with around half as singletons. The receptor comes from a woman between 40 and 50 years old with type 1 diabetes. The chain joins TRBV6-5 to TRBJ2-4; D ambiguous. The sequenced material came from Tregs from blood. The CDR3 DNA reads TGTGCCAGCAGTTACGGGCTTTCACTAGCCAAAAACATTCAGTACTTC. This codes for CASSYGLSLAKNIQYF.